The 24 T cell receptor beta chains presented below share a single source sample, sequenced in a study of OX40 agonist ivuxolimab in advanced cancers. This table comes from immunoSEQ multiplex PCR, and its TCRdb copy is limited to in-frame clones, with some not included. The sample holds 65,000 to 85,000 clones, roughly 90% seen once. The source was CD4+ or CD8+ T cells sorted from blood, collected in a trial of the OX40 agonist ivuxolimab. The source of these receptors is an adult with an advanced solid tumor such as melanoma, head and neck, liver or kidney cancer.

The chain combines TRBV23-1 with TRBJ1-3; D is unresolved. TRBV23-1 counts as an open reading frame of uncertain function. The V gene lost 7 bases and the J gene lost 0 bases, with 10 bases spanning the gap. This CDR3 comprises 14 residues. CDR3 loop: CASIAGLSGNTIYF. The CDR3 region has the DNA TGCGCCAGCATAGCGGGCCTCTCTGGAAACACCATATATTTT.

This clone has more than one count but fewer than ten. V is TRBV10-3 and J is TRBJ2-3, with D possibly matching TRBD2 (7 bases). Germline-derived CDR1 and CDR2 are ENHRY and SYGVKD. The CDR3 contains 15 residues. DNA for the CDR3: TGTGCGTCAACCGGGGGGCCTAATCGACCAGATACGCAGTATTTT. It yields the protein CASTGGPNRPDTQYF.

The chain uses TRBV19 and TRBJ1-2, with D maybe TRBD1 (6 bases). The CDR3 spans 14 residues. Germline assignment: CDR1 LNHDA and CDR2 SQIVND (reference sequence). Trimming took off 5 bases at V and 4 bases at J, with 14 bases between the two ends. The CDR3 DNA sequence: TGTGCCAGTAGTCTTACGGGACAAGGCTATGGCTACACCTTC. Encoded protein: CASSLTGQGYGYTF.

The chain has TRBV7-9 and TRBJ1-4; TRBD1 matches at 9 bases. V lost 5 bases to trimming and J lost 8 bases; unmatched junction nucleotides: 9. CDR3 size: 15 residues. Looked up from germline, CDR1 is SEHNR and CDR2 is FQNEAQ (reference sequence). Here the CDR3 reads CASSPGTGWEEKLFF. CDR3 DNA sequence: TGTGCCAGCAGCCCGGGGACAGGGTGGGAGGAAAAACTGTTTTTT.

This chain links TRBV18 with TRBJ2-1; 7 nucleotides align to TRBD2. J gave up 6 bases and V 1 base, and 3 bases lay outside the gene matches. This CDR3 has 14 amino acids. Per germline, CDR1 KGHSH and CDR2 LQKENI. The CDR3 sequence: CASSPRLAPNEQFF. For the CDR3, the DNA is TGTGCCAGCTCACCACGACTAGCACCCAATGAGCAGTTCTTC.

The J gene is TRBJ2-1, the V gene TRBV9; 16 bases are shared with TRBD2. V trimming: 3 bases; J trimming: 2 bases; junction bases outside the gene matches: 2. Germline V gene lookup returns CDR1 SGDLS and CDR2 YYNGEE. The CDR3 is made up of 17 amino acids. The CDR3 reads CASSEGLAGGPYNEQFF. Written as DNA, the CDR3 is TGTGCCAGCAGCGAGGGACTAGCGGGAGGGCCCTACAATGAGCAGTTCTTC.

The genes are TRBV5-6 and TRBJ2-5, with 14 bases fitting TRBD2. Trimming cost V 5 bases and J 2 bases; bases outside gene matches: 8. Germline-derived CDR1 and CDR2 are SGHDT and YYEEEE. The CDR3 length is 17 residues. The CDR3 loop reads CASSSGTSGGPQETQYF. CDR3 bases: TGTGCCAGCAGTTCCGGGACTAGCGGGGGCCCTCAAGAGACCCAGTACTTC.

This rearrangement joins TRBV30 to TRBJ1-5, with D possibly being TRBD1 (5 bases). Trimming removed 3 bases from V and 7 bases from J, with 13 bases in between. CDR3 size: 13 residues. CDR1 and CDR2 from the germline V gene are GTSNPN and SVGIG (reference sequence). The CDR3 nucleotides read TGTGCCTGGAGATCTCAGGGCGGGCAGCCCCAGCATTTT. It encodes CAWRSQGGQPQHF.

J is TRBJ2-3 and V is TRBV19; the D is unclear. Trimming took off 4 bases at V and 2 bases at J, with 13 bases between the two ends. CDR1 LNHDA and CDR2 SQIVND come from the germline V gene (reference sequence). The CDR3 is 15 residues long. Here the CDR3 DNA reads TGTGCCAGTAGTACCTACAGCAGGAACACAGATACGCAGTATTTT. Translated, it gives CASSTYSRNTDTQYF. Full variable domain (missing parts from reference TRBV19 and TRBJ2-3): DGGITQSPKYLFRKEGQNVTLSCEQNLNHDAMYWYRQDPGQGLRLIYYSQIVNDFQKGDIAEGYSVSREKKESFPLTVTSAQKNPTAFYLCASSTYSRNTDTQYFGPGTRLTVL.

The count of this clone is one. This chain joins TRBV7-9 and TRBJ1-2, with D maybe TRBD1 (5 bases). The germline CDR1 and CDR2 sequences are SEHNR and FQNEAQ (reference sequence). Trimming cost V 1 base and J 8 bases, with 11 bases left between them. The length of the CDR3 is 13 residues. CDR3 DNA sequence: TGTGCCAGCAGCTTAGTGGGAGGGGTGGGCTACACCTTC. Its translation: CASSLVGGVGYTF.

V usage is TRBV7-9 and J usage is TRBJ1-2, with a weak D call TRBD1 (5 bases). The V and J ends lost 1 base and 3 bases respectively, with 9 bases between them. This CDR3 comprises 14 residues. Germline V CDR1 and CDR2: SEHNR, FQNEAQ (reference sequence). CDR3 bases: TGTGCCAGCAGCTTAGACGGGACTGACTATGGCTACACCTTC. This codes for CASSLDGTDYGYTF.

The chain links TRBV27 to TRBJ1-2; D possibly corresponds to TRBD1 (5 bases). There are 16 residues in the CDR3. Germline-derived CDR1 and CDR2 are MNHEY and SMNVEV (reference sequence). V lost 4 bases to trimming and J lost 5 bases, with 20 bases between them. CDR3 loop: CASSSSEGGWGYGYTF. The CDR3 DNA reads as TGTGCCAGCAGTTCTTCCGAAGGAGGGTGGGGGTATGGCTACACCTTC.

V is TRBV11-2 and J is TRBJ2-5; D may be TRBD2 (5 bases). Germline lookup yields CDR1 SGHAT and CDR2 FQNNGV. V was clipped by 5 bases and J by 9 bases, with 16 bases between them. The CDR3 has 13 residues. CDR3 nucleotide sequence: TGTGCCAGCAGCCAAATTCAGACCGGGGCCCAGTACTTC. Residues: CASSQIQTGAQYF.

This chain uses TRBV18 with TRBJ2-5; the match to TRBD1 covers 7 bases. Losses at the gene ends were 6 bases for V and 4 bases for J; bases not matched to a gene: 8. The CDR3 is 14 amino acids. Germline lookup yields CDR1 KGHSH and CDR2 LQKENI. The CDR3 nucleotides are TGTGCCAGCTCCCAGACTCAGGGGGTAGAGACCCAGTACTTC. Its translation is CASSQTQGVETQYF. Full variable domain (rest looked up from reference TRBV18 and TRBJ2-5): NAGVMQNPRHLVRRRGQEARLRCSPMKGHSHVYWYRQLPEEGLKFMVYLQKENIIDESGMPKERFSAEFPKEGPSILRIQQVVRGDSAAYFCASSQTQGVETQYFGPGTRLLVL.

The table lists this clone with a few counts. The chain has TRBV19 and TRBJ2-3, with TRBD2 identical over 9 bases. Trimming at V came to 1 base and at J to 2 bases, leaving 7 bases not matched to a gene. CDR1 and CDR2 (germline): LNHDA, SQIVND (reference sequence). This CDR3 contains 17 residues. The CDR3 spells CASSIGFSGSATDTQYF. As DNA, the CDR3 is TGTGCCAGTAGTATAGGTTTTAGCGGGAGTGCCACAGATACGCAGTATTTT.

V is TRBV6-1 and J is TRBJ1-1, with a weak D call TRBD1 (6 bases). Germline loops: CDR1 MNHNS, CDR2 SASEGT. This CDR3 has 14 amino acids. Trimming took 5 bases from V and 3 from J, leaving 13 bases between them. CDR3 sequence: CASSQRDTYTEAFF. The CDR3, as DNA: TGTGCCAGCAGTCAACGGGACACTTACACTGAAGCTTTCTTT.

The gene calls are TRBV6-5 and TRBJ2-2; 7 positions match TRBD2. This CDR3 has 13 residues. Germline V lookup: CDR1 MNHEY, CDR2 SVGAGI. V was clipped by 4 bases and J by 12 bases; unmatched bases: 8. The CDR3 sequence: CASSFEAGRKLFF. CDR3 coding DNA: TGTGCCAGCAGTTTCGAAGCGGGGAGGAAGCTGTTTTTT.

The chain recombines TRBV5-5 with TRBJ2-5; D unresolved. The length of the CDR3 is 13 residues. The germline gives CDR1 SGHKS, CDR2 YYEKEE (reference sequence). Trimming removed 2 bases at V and 5 bases at J, with 10 bases between. The CDR3: CASSLLGSETQYF. The CDR3, as DNA: TGTGCCAGCAGCTTATTGGGTTCGGAGACCCAGTACTTC.

The V call is TRBV7-9, the J call TRBJ1-4; 7 bases align to TRBD1. Trimming at V came to 1 base and at J to 4 bases, leaving 6 bases not matched to a gene. The CDR3 has 16 amino acids. Germline V gene data show CDR1 as SEHNR and CDR2 as FQNEAQ (reference sequence). CDR3 nucleotide sequence: TGTGCCAGCAGCTTAGAAGGGGCAGGGGGTAATGAAAAACTGTTTTTT. This sequence encodes CASSLEGAGGNEKLFF.

This chain joins TRBV7-9 and TRBJ2-6; D is unclear. Germline V lookup: CDR1 SEHNR, CDR2 FQNEAQ (reference sequence). Trimming took 7 bases from V and 0 from J, leaving 4 bases between them. CDR3 length equals 13 residues. In nucleotides, the CDR3 is TGTGCCAGCACCTTCTCTGGGGCCAACGTCCTGACTTTC. It specifies CASTFSGANVLTF.

The chain has TRBV11-2 and TRBJ2-1; D gene ambiguous. The CDR3 runs to 13 residues. V lost 0 bases, J lost 10 bases, and 10 bases lay in between. Germline V gives CDR1 SGHAT, CDR2 FQNNGV. The CDR3 sequence: CASSLDLGREQFF. The CDR3 DNA follows: TGTGCCAGCAGCTTAGATTTAGGCAGAGAGCAGTTCTTC.

This rearrangement joins TRBV10-1 to TRBJ2-7; TRBD1 is a possible D gene (6 bases). Trimming took 4 bases from V and 6 from J, leaving 16 bases between them. CDR3 length equals 14 residues. Germline values: CDR1 WNHNN, CDR2 SYGVQD (reference sequence). The DNA of the CDR3 is TGCGCCAGCAGTGCGTTTCAGGGGAGCAGCGAGCAGTACTTC. Protein product: CASSAFQGSSEQYF.

The chain combines TRBV5-4 with TRBJ2-5; D is ambiguous. The end of the DNA aligns better with TRBJ2-7, so the J call may be wrong. The germline gives CDR1 SGHNT, CDR2 YYREEE (reference sequence). This CDR3 comprises 13 residues. The CDR3 coding sequence is TGTGCCAGCAGCTTGGACCGGTACTACGAGCAGTACTTC. Amino acids: CASSLDRYYEQYF.

The rearrangement uses TRBV11-3 and TRBJ2-1; TRBD2 agrees at 8 bases. J lost 10 bases, V lost 0 bases, and 8 bases had no gene match. Germline loops: CDR1 SGHNT, CDR2 YENEEA. CDR3 length equals 15 residues. CDR3 in DNA: TGTGCCAGCAGCTTAGATCCCCGGGAGGGCCTAGAGCAGTTCTTC. This sequence encodes CASSLDPREGLEQFF.